Detailed here is one TCR beta chain. A much bigger clone sits one base away, suggesting this may be a read error. These data come from a study of identical twins' blood T cells. The V and J ends lost 9 bases and 3 bases respectively, with 8 bases between them. Germline V gene data show CDR1 as SNHLY and CDR2 as FYNNEI. There are 11 residues in the CDR3. Likely shared infections and vaccines: all three twin pairs were reared together. TCRdb re-called the 5' RACE reads through MiXCR, storing one row per CDR3 protein. The table includes hundreds of thousands of distinct CDR3 sequences, 28% detected once. The TCR was taken from a woman aged 18 to 55 in good health. This sequence joins TRBV2 and TRBJ1-1, with a tentative D call TRBD1 (6 bases). The material sequenced was PBMCs. CDR3 sequence reads: CARRGDTEAFF. The CDR3 DNA follows: TGTGCCAGGAGGGGGGACACTGAAGCTTTCTTT.